This record looks at one T cell receptor (beta chain) sequence and its context. Its antigen is not known. This CDR3 region has 14 residues. V gave up 5 bases and J gave up 6 bases; unmatched junction bases: 8. CDR1 is SGHRS, CDR2 YFSETQ, per germline. The data are from a study of T-cell reconstitution after alpha-beta-depleted transplantation in children. Construction of the TCRbeta library involved unique molecular identifiers. MiXCR was run by TCRdb on the PCR reads, yielding one entry per CDR3 protein. The repertoire holds about 980,000 distinct CDR3 sequences, with about 30% as singletons. Study-level points and caveats: Hyperexpanded clones declined; after one year, newly produced T cells mostly supplied diversity. It was reported that alpha-beta T cells came from several hundred expanded graft clones (about two months after transplant). At day 60, the high TCRbeta diversity found in some patients originated from recipient T cells and thymic progenitors that had survived.

The genes are TRBV5-1 and TRBJ2-1, with 7 bases that match TRBD2. The origin of this receptor is a boy in the first two years of life who had a stem cell transplant for SCID, so the T cells may come from the graft donor. The specimen comprised PBMCs, mostly from graft donor cells, sampled 360 days after TCRalphabeta/CD19-depleted stem cell transplant. For the CDR3, the DNA is TGCGCCAGCAGTTCGGGACTAAATACCAATGAGCAGTTCTTC. Translating it yields CASSSGLNTNEQFF.